In its sample, the clone carrying this T cell receptor beta chain was seen a few times. This record comes from a study of T cells in Graves' hyperthyroidism and ophthalmopathy. Study in general: At the time of initial diagnosis and before any treatment, peripheral blood was collected.

Across 18 months, stable Graves' hyperthyroidism was marked by no progression to ophthalmopathy. The PBMCs had their origin in less than 13 ml of fresh peripheral blood. Template material for amplifying TCR beta CDR3 regions consisted of RNA transcripts. A set of HTBI primers served as the primers for a first-round RT-PCR of the TCR CDR3. Via MiXCR, TCRdb re-called the multiplex PCR reads, giving one row per CDR3 protein. The sample shows roughly 700,000 distinct CDR3 sequences, approximately 15% of them seen only once. The CDR3 consists of 16 residues. V was pared by 2 bases and J by 0 bases, with 13 bases between. The germline V gene has CDR1 DFQATT and CDR2 SNEGSKA (reference sequence).

Sequencing input: blood. The genes are TRBV20-1 and TRBJ1-4; no definite D call. The sequence came from a man aged 50-59 years with Graves' hyperthyroidism. The CDR3 region has the DNA TGCAGTGCTAGATTCCCGGCCCTTTCAACTAATGAAAAACTGTTTTTT. Amino acid sequence: CSARFPALSTNEKLFF.